The clone carrying this T cell receptor beta chain was detected only a few times. Antigen unknown. This sample stems from a study of beta chain features in type 1 diabetes. Study findings and constraints: Patients and controls would share equally any PCR tilt toward shorter templates. TCRB CDR3 length was moderately but significantly reduced in all four CD4+ subsets of Type 1 diabetes patients. Cells expressing TCR highly could be over-represented by cDNA sequencing. The naive, central memory and Treg TCRB repertoires showed an apparent similarity that was greater among patients than among healthy donors.

Naive, central memory, regulatory and stem cell-like memory cells within the CD4+ compartment were sorted using CD45RO/CCR7/CD25/CD127/CD95/CD27. Germline CDR1 SGHTA, CDR2 FQGNSA. There are 13 residues in the CDR3. V was cut by 5 bases and J by 4 bases, with 11 bases left in between. The authors reverse transcribed all of the isolated RNA, so sequencing captured expressed TCRB transcripts. Profiling relied on immunoSEQ multiplex PCR, and the TCRdb table lists in-frame clones only, not all of them. The data contain more than 250,000 clones, 14% to 15% of them singletons. The sample comprised naive CD4+ T cells from blood. The origin of this receptor is a man younger than 35 with type 1 diabetes. The rearrangement uses TRBV7-2 and TRBJ2-5, with a weak D call TRBD2 (5 bases). CDR3 bases: TGTGCCAGCAGCGGACTTAGAGGAGAGACCCAGTACTTC. This codes for CASSGLRGETQYF.